This T cell receptor (beta chain) was identified in a study of cytomegalovirus exposure and HLA in healthy donors. Per germline, CDR1 SEHNR and CDR2 FQNEAQ (reference sequence). The CDR3 contains 14 residues. Trimming shortened V by 0 bases and J by 2 bases, and 6 bases separated the two germline ends. The PCR was carried out with 60 Vbeta primers and 13 Jbeta primers. Profiled with immunoSEQ multiplex PCR; TCRdb holds only in-frame clones, not every one. The sample lists 100,000 to 150,000 clones, roughly 80% occurring once. This sequence joins TRBV7-9 and TRBJ2-3, with D unclear. The receptor was derived from a man younger than 30 in good health and CMV-seropositive. The sample comprised PBMCs. The CDR3 DNA reads as TGTGCCAGCAGCTTAGCCGCGGTCACAGATACGCAGTATTTT. The encoded protein is CASSLAAVTDTQYF.